This TCR beta chain was captured by sequencing in a study of T cell changes during pregnancy in multiple sclerosis. Per the germline V gene, CDR1 is LNHDA and CDR2 is SQIVND (reference sequence). V shed 3 bases and J 0 bases; nucleotides not matched to a gene: 10. CDR3 length: 19 amino acids. Here immunoSEQ multiplex PCR was the method, and the copy in TCRdb shows in-frame clones only, minus some. The sample records about 46,000 clones, approximately 94% being singletons. The gene calls are TRBV19 and TRBJ2-3, with 12 bases identical to TRBD1. The sequence was collected from a female donor with multiple sclerosis, enrolled in a pregnancy study. The sequencing used CD8+ T cells from peripheral blood mononuclear cells, collected in the first trimester of pregnancy. CDR3 in DNA: TGTGCCAGTAGTATCCCAGCCGGGACAGGGGGCCTCAGCACAGATACGCAGTATTTT. Protein sequence: CASSIPAGTGGLSTDTQYF.